A single sample gave rise to the 31 T cell receptor beta chains below, sequenced in a study of blood T cell repertoires in COVID-19. The assay was immunoSEQ multiplex PCR, and TCRdb's table has in-frame clones only and misses some. The data contain roughly 83,000 clones, 85% to 90% of them singletons. The sample taken for sequencing was peripheral blood. The receptors here all came from a man older than 75 with active or convalescent COVID-19.

This sequence joins TRBV5-1 and TRBJ1-1; no firm D call. Trimming pared 7 bases from V and 1 base from J, leaving 11 bases between. Looked up from germline, CDR1 is SGHRS and CDR2 is YFSETQ. The CDR3 consists of 13 residues. CDR3 coding DNA: TGCGCCAGCTTCTCGGAGGGGAACACTGAAGCTTTCTTT. Translating gives CASFSEGNTEAFF.

This clone appeared a single time. The chain carries TRBV5-1 and TRBJ2-1; maybe TRBD2 (5 bases). The CDR3 is 15 amino acids. V was clipped by 4 bases and J by 2 bases, with 13 bases between them. The V gene's germline CDR1 is SGHRS and CDR2 YFSETQ. CDR3 DNA sequence: TGCGCCAGCAGCCAAGAGCCGGGAACCTACAATGAGCAGTTCTTC. Translation gives CASSQEPGTYNEQFF.

In this sample, this clone turned up a few times. The rearrangement links TRBV7-8 to TRBJ2-1; tentative D call: TRBD1 (8 bases). With 1 base removed from V and 9 bases from J, the gap between germline ends came to 10 bases. Germline CDR1 is SGHVS and CDR2 is FQNEAQ. This CDR3 spans 13 amino acids. CDR3 sequence: CASSLDRGGEQFF. DNA of the CDR3: TGTGCCAGCAGCTTAGACAGGGGGGGTGAGCAGTTCTTC.

In DNA form, the CDR3 reads TGTGCCAGCAGGCAAACAGGGCTCAGCAATCAGCCCCAGCATTTT. Amino acid sequence: CASRQTGLSNQPQHF. The V call is TRBV6-5, the J call TRBJ1-5; weak D call: TRBD1 (6 bases). Per germline, CDR1 MNHEY and CDR2 SVGAGI. V lost 6 bases and J 1 base, leaving 13 bases between the germline ends. This CDR3 is 15 amino acids long.

In DNA form, the CDR3 reads TGCGCCAGCAGCTTTAGCGGGGGGGCCTACGAGCAGTACGTC. As protein: CASSFSGGAYEQYV. V and J are TRBV5-1 and TRBJ2-7; 11 bases align to TRBD2. The V gene's germline CDR1 is SGHRS and CDR2 YFSETQ. Unmatched junction bases numbered 0, after V lost 2 bases and J lost 2 bases. The CDR3 spans 14 residues.

The gene calls are TRBV29-1 and TRBJ1-3; TRBD1 matches 7 bases. The germline gives CDR1 SQVTM, CDR2 ANQGSEA. V was clipped by 7 bases and J by 4 bases; unmatched bases: 13. This CDR3 contains 15 residues. The CDR3 protein is CSGLQDRTPGNTIYF. The DNA of the CDR3 is TGCAGCGGGTTACAGGACAGGACGCCAGGAAACACCATATATTTT. Looking up the rest from reference TRBV29-1 and TRBJ1-3 gives the full variable domain: SAVISQKPSRDICQRGTSLTIQCQVDSQVTMMFWYRQQPGQSLTLIATANQGSEATYESGFVIDKFPISRPNLTFSTLTVSNMSPEDSSIYLCSGLQDRTPGNTIYFGEGSWLTVV.

This chain connects TRBV7-6 to TRBJ1-5; D might be TRBD1 (6 bases). The CDR3 is 16 amino acids. Deletions cut 1 base from V and 5 bases from J, with 15 bases between. CDR1 and CDR2 from the germline V gene are SGHVS and FNYEAQ. The CDR3 DNA reads as TGTGCCAGCAGCTTAGATCGGGACACTCGCGATCAGCCCCAGCATTTT. This encodes CASSLDRDTRDQPQHF.

V gene TRBV13 combines with J gene TRBJ1-2; 9 bases line up with TRBD1. Germline CDR1 PRHDT, CDR2 FYEKMQ (reference sequence). CDR3 length: 15 residues. V dropped 5 bases and J dropped 5; count of bases not matched to a gene: 9. The CDR3 here is CASSQRQGGLYGYTF. DNA for the CDR3: TGTGCCAGCAGCCAGAGACAGGGGGGCCTTTATGGCTACACCTTC.

The chain links TRBV28 to TRBJ2-2, with TRBD2 as a possible D gene (7 bases). CDR1 and CDR2 (germline): MDHEN, SYDVKM. The CDR3 is 14 residues long. V lost 3 bases to trimming and J lost 4 bases, with 9 bases between them. CDR3 DNA sequence: TGTGCCAGCAGTTTCCGGGGGGCCACCGGGGAGCTGTTTTTT. Residues: CASSFRGATGELFF.

This chain connects TRBV29-1 to TRBJ2-5; 8 bases are shared with TRBD2. V was clipped by 7 bases and J by 3 bases; unmatched bases: 4. This CDR3 spans 12 amino acids. Germline values: CDR1 SQVTM, CDR2 ANQGSEA. CDR3 nucleotides: TGCAGCGACCAACTAGCGGAAGAGACCCAGTACTTC. Translated: CSDQLAEETQYF. Drawing the rest from reference TRBV29-1 and TRBJ2-5, the complete variable domain is SAVISQKPSRDICQRGTSLTIQCQVDSQVTMMFWYRQQPGQSLTLIATANQGSEATYESGFVIDKFPISRPNLTFSTLTVSNMSPEDSSIYLCSDQLAEETQYFGPGTRLLVL.

The V gene is TRBV5-1, the J gene TRBJ1-3; D ambiguous. CDR1 and CDR2 (germline): SGHRS, YFSETQ. V shed 0 bases and J shed 4 bases, with 8 bases lying between them. This CDR3 spans 14 amino acids. As DNA, the CDR3 is TGCGCCAGCAGCTTGGGGGCGCAGGGAAACACCATATATTTT. Its translation is CASSLGAQGNTIYF. Drawing the rest from reference TRBV5-1 and TRBJ1-3, the complete variable domain is KAGVTQTPRYLIKTRGQQVTLSCSPISGHRSVSWYQQTPGQGLQFLFEYFSETQRNKGNFPGRFSGRQFSNSRSEMNVSTLELGDSALYLCASSLGAQGNTIYFGEGSWLTVV.

The chain combines TRBV2 with TRBJ2-4; TRBD1 agrees at 8 bases. Losses at the gene ends were 4 bases for V and 5 bases for J; bases not matched to a gene: 4. The CDR3 extends over 14 amino acids. Germline V gives CDR1 SNHLY, CDR2 FYNNEI. CDR3 loop: CASSVQGAQNIQYF. The CDR3 nucleotides read TGTGCCAGCAGTGTCCAGGGGGCCCAAAACATTCAGTACTTC.

This chain uses TRBV5-1 with TRBJ1-2, with D possibly TRBD1 on 6 matching bases. The length of the CDR3 is 15 residues. Trimming left V 5 bases short and J 4 bases short, with 18 bases between. Germline values: CDR1 SGHRS, CDR2 YFSETQ. This CDR3 reads CASSPGRGGGYGYTF. CDR3 bases: TGCGCCAGCAGTCCCGGGCGGGGAGGGGGCTATGGCTACACCTTC.

The chain links TRBV10-3 to TRBJ1-1, with TRBD1 matching 7 bases. The germline CDR1 and CDR2 sequences are ENHRY and SYGVKD. The V segment lost 6 bases and the J segment 4 bases; nucleotides outside the gene matches: 5. This CDR3 contains 13 residues. The CDR3 region is CAIRQGQGTEAFF. The DNA for the CDR3 is TGTGCCATCAGACAGGGGCAAGGCACTGAAGCTTTCTTT.

This chain uses TRBV6-5 with TRBJ1-3; 7 nucleotides match TRBD1. Germline V gene lookup returns CDR1 MNHEY and CDR2 SVGAGI. The CDR3 extends over 15 amino acids. V lost 5 bases and J lost 4; bases outside the gene matches: 8. The DNA for the CDR3 is TGTGCCAGCAGTCGGTCCCGGGACAGAGGAAACACCATATATTTT. It specifies CASSRSRDRGNTIYF.

This clone was counted a few times. The V and J genes are TRBV4-1 and TRBJ1-1; D is unresolved. CDR1 and CDR2 from the germline V gene are MGHRA and YSYEKL. This CDR3 has 17 amino acids. With 4 bases removed from V and 1 base from J, the gap between germline ends came to 19 bases. The CDR3 nucleotides read TGCGCCAGCAGCCGCCGATATACCGAGGCGGGGAACACTGAAGCTTTCTTT. Its translation: CASSRRYTEAGNTEAFF.

This clone was recorded only once. The chain has TRBV5-4 and TRBJ1-2; weak D call: TRBD1 (6 bases). The germline V gene encodes CDR1 SGHNT and CDR2 YYREEE (reference sequence). There are 17 residues in the CDR3. V lost 0 bases to trimming and J lost 6 bases, with 21 bases between them. The CDR3 sequence is CASSLDAPTGRVHGYTF. The CDR3 DNA is TGTGCCAGCAGCTTGGATGCCCCAACAGGGAGAGTACATGGCTACACCTTC.

V gene TRBV6-5 combines with J gene TRBJ1-2; TRBD1 might be the D (5 bases). V shed 4 bases and J shed 1 base, with 7 bases lying between them. Germline V gene sequence: CDR1 MNHEY, CDR2 SVGAGI. The CDR3 has 13 amino acids. CDR3 coding DNA: TGTGCCAGCAGTTTTGACAGTAACTATGGCTACACCTTC. As protein: CASSFDSNYGYTF.

The CDR3 nucleotides are TGTGCCAGCAGTGAATTGGGGCTCACAGATACGCAGTATTTT. Translating gives CASSELGLTDTQYF. This chain links TRBV6-1 with TRBJ2-3; D may be TRBD1 (5 bases). This CDR3 comprises 14 residues. The V end was cut by 2 bases, the J end by 2 bases, with 8 bases between. Germline V CDR1 and CDR2: MNHNS, SASEGT.

V gene TRBV11-2 combines with J gene TRBJ1-4, with 8 nucleotides matching TRBD1. Looked up from germline, CDR1 is SGHAT and CDR2 is FQNNGV. This CDR3 contains 14 residues. With V trimmed by 5 bases and J by 3 bases, 2 bases remained unmatched. CDR3 sequence reads: CASSKDRANEKLFF. CDR3 DNA: TGTGCCAGCAGCAAGGACAGGGCTAATGAAAAACTGTTTTTT.

J is TRBJ2-3 and V is TRBV2; 7 bases agree with TRBD1. Looked up from germline, CDR1 is SNHLY and CDR2 is FYNNEI. CDR3 size: 14 residues. V lost 6 bases and J lost 6; bases outside the gene matches: 9. The CDR3 spells CASSKDRSRDTQYF. The CDR3 DNA follows: TGTGCCAGCAGCAAGGACAGGTCGCGGGATACGCAGTATTTT.

The CDR3 DNA reads as TGTGCCAGTAGTAAGTTGGGACAGGGGGCGAGCACAGATACGCAGTATTTT. Translating it yields CASSKLGQGASTDTQYF. V gene TRBV19 combines with J gene TRBJ2-3; 12 bases match TRBD1. This CDR3 has 17 amino acids. The germline V gene encodes CDR1 LNHDA and CDR2 SQIVND (reference sequence). Trimming cost V 4 bases and J 0 bases; bases outside gene matches: 5.

This chain joins TRBV5-4 and TRBJ2-5, with TRBD2 matching 7 bases. The CDR3 has 16 amino acids. V was clipped by 4 bases and J by 5 bases; unmatched bases: 14. Germline values: CDR1 SGHNT, CDR2 YYREEE (reference sequence). The DNA for the CDR3 is TGTGCCAGCAGCAGAGAGATAGCGGGTGGTCCGGAGACCCAGTACTTC. Its translation: CASSREIAGGPETQYF.

The table lists this clone with a count of one. The chain employs TRBV6-4 and TRBJ2-1; 7 bases fit TRBD2. CDR3 length: 13 amino acids. Per the germline V gene, CDR1 is MRHNA and CDR2 is SNTAGT. Trimming removed 6 bases from V and 6 bases from J; junction bases left unmatched: 5. CDR3 in amino acids: CASSLTSVNEQFF. In DNA form, the CDR3 reads TGTGCCAGCAGCCTAACTAGCGTCAATGAGCAGTTCTTC.

V is TRBV7-2 and J is TRBJ2-3, with D unresolved. The CDR3 is made up of 16 amino acids. Germline V gene sequence: CDR1 SGHTA, CDR2 FQGNSA. The V end was cut by 2 bases, the J end by 0 bases, with 12 bases between. DNA of the CDR3: TGTGCCAGCAGCTTAAACATTAACCCTAGCACAGATACGCAGTATTTT. Its translation is CASSLNINPSTDTQYF.

The rearrangement links TRBV23-1 to TRBJ1-1, with TRBD1 identical over 7 bases. TRBV23-1 is sorted into the ORF group, with uncertain function. V lost 3 bases, J lost 1 base, and 5 bases stayed unmatched. The CDR3 length is 15 residues. CDR3 DNA sequence: TGCGCCAGCAGTCACTCCGGACAGGCGAACACTGAAGCTTTCTTT. Encoded protein: CASSHSGQANTEAFF.

This sequence joins TRBV19 and TRBJ2-3; TRBD2 matches 11 bases. CDR3 size: 16 residues. After removal of 4 bases from V and 3 bases from J, the junction contained 6 bases not matched to a gene. Germline CDR1 and CDR2: LNHDA and SQIVND (reference sequence). The CDR3 reads CASSTHSGGETDTQYF. CDR3 sequence (DNA): TGTGCCAGTAGTACTCATAGCGGGGGGGAGACAGATACGCAGTATTTT.

V and J are TRBV27 and TRBJ2-5; 10 positions agree with TRBD2. Germline CDR1 reads MNHEY; CDR2 reads SMNVEV (reference sequence). V was clipped by 8 bases and J by 5 bases; unmatched bases: 8. CDR3 length: 14 residues. The CDR3 DNA sequence: TGTGCCAGCGGACAGCGGGGGGGCCTGGAGACCCAGTACTTC. Its protein is CASGQRGGLETQYF.

This chain links TRBV19 with TRBJ2-2, with 8 positions matching TRBD2. The germline V gene has CDR1 LNHDA and CDR2 SQIVND (reference sequence). This CDR3 comprises 16 residues. V lost 5 bases, J lost 5 bases, and 10 bases stayed unmatched. The chain's CDR3 is CASSPFQGGRTGELFF. For the CDR3, the DNA is TGTGCCAGTAGTCCCTTCCAGGGCGGGAGGACCGGGGAGCTGTTTTTT.

The V and J genes are TRBV30 and TRBJ2-5, with D unresolved. The CDR3 length is 11 residues. With 0 bases removed from V and 4 bases from J, the gap between germline ends came to 3 bases. Germline V gives CDR1 GTSNPN, CDR2 SVGIG (reference sequence). The CDR3 sequence: CAWSVLETQYF. As DNA, the CDR3 is TGTGCCTGGAGTGTACTAGAGACCCAGTACTTC.

V gene TRBV11-2 combines with J gene TRBJ2-5; D uncertain. With 0 bases removed from V and 2 bases from J, the gap between germline ends came to 7 bases. The CDR3 spans 14 residues. In germline, CDR1 is SGHAT, CDR2 FQNNGV. CDR3 loop: CASSLEARQETQYF. The CDR3 nucleotides are TGTGCCAGCAGCTTAGAGGCCAGACAAGAGACCCAGTACTTC. The complete variable domain, with remaining parts taken from reference TRBV11-2 and TRBJ2-5, reads EAGVAQSPRYKIIEKRQSVAFWCNPISGHATLYWYQQILGQGPKLLIQFQNNGVVDDSQLPKDRFSAERLKGVDSTLKIQPAKLEDSAVYLCASSLEARQETQYFGPGTRLLVL.